Below, 14 T cell receptor beta chains from the same sample are listed, as sequenced in a study of monozygotic twins with inflammatory bowel disease. Following a re-call of the 5' RACE reads, TCRdb has one entry per CDR3 protein and lacks DNA. The repertoire table contains fewer than 200,000 distinct CDR3 sequences. Sequencing was done on a sample of blood. Receptors were obtained from a human donor with ulcerative colitis or Crohn's disease, or a healthy co-twin of an affected twin (not recorded which).

The genes are TRBV20-1 and TRBJ2-7; there is no DNA to check the TCRdb D call of TRBD2. The CDR3 has 17 amino acids. Looked up from germline, CDR1 is DFQATT and CDR2 is SNEGSKA (reference sequence). This CDR3 reads CSASRAGSWSPGYEQYF.

The chain recombines TRBV7-8 with TRBJ2-1; TCRdb selects TRBD2, and the lack of DNA leaves this call unchecked. This CDR3 contains 16 residues. From germline, CDR1 is SGHVS and CDR2 FQNEAQ. CDR3 region: CASSLGTSGGADEQFF.

The rearrangement links TRBV7-3 to TRBJ2-3; TCRdb gives TRBD1 as the D gene, but with no DNA this cannot be confirmed. CDR3 length equals 14 residues. The germline V gene has CDR1 SGHTA and CDR2 FQGTGA. This CDR3 reads CASSLTTGADTQYF.

The genes are TRBV7-2 and TRBJ2-7. The CDR3 extends over 14 amino acids. Germline V gene data show CDR1 as SGHTA and CDR2 as FQGNSA. CDR3 sequence: CASSSSGGTYEQYF. The full variable domain, with the rest looked up from reference TRBV7-2 and TRBJ2-7, is GAGVSQSPSNKVTEKGKDVELRCDPISGHTALYWYRQSLGQGLEFLIYFQGNSAPDKSGLPSDRFSAERTGGSVSTLTIQRTQQEDSAVYLCASSSSGGTYEQYFGPGTRLTVT.

The J gene is TRBJ2-1, the V gene TRBV24-1; TCRdb's assignment of TRBD2 cannot be checked, as there is no DNA. The germline V gene has CDR1 KGHDR and CDR2 SFDVKD. CDR3 size: 14 residues. The CDR3 here is CATRTSGGHNEQFF.

This chain connects TRBV7-9 to TRBJ2-3; TCRdb designates TRBD1, a call that cannot be tested without DNA. The germline V gene encodes CDR1 SEHNR and CDR2 FQNEAQ (reference sequence). The CDR3 totals 14 residues. The CDR3 loop is CASSFAGELNTQYF.

V is TRBV7-9 and J is TRBJ2-7; the TRBD1 assignment by TCRdb is unverifiable without DNA. CDR1 and CDR2 from the germline V gene are SEHNR and FQNEAQ (reference sequence). The CDR3 covers 14 residues. The CDR3: CASSTRDRPYEQYF.

This chain uses TRBV20-1 with TRBJ1-6; TCRdb returns TRBD1, unconfirmable since there is no DNA. Germline lookup yields CDR1 DFQATT and CDR2 SNEGSKA (reference sequence). The CDR3 is 14 residues long. The CDR3 sequence: CSADEGALNSPLHF.

The genes are TRBV7-9 and TRBJ2-7; the D gene TCRdb calls, TRBD2, cannot be checked with no DNA. CDR3 size: 16 residues. CDR1 is SEHNR, CDR2 FQNEAQ, per germline (reference sequence). The CDR3 loop reads CASSLDWGLGVNEQYF.

The CDR3 loop reads CASSPKGLAGGYNEQFF. The chain has TRBV11-2 and TRBJ2-1; TCRdb outputs TRBD2, but without DNA this stays unchecked. This CDR3 has 17 amino acids. CDR1 and CDR2 from the germline V gene are SGHAT and FQNNGV.

V gene TRBV5-5 combines with J gene TRBJ2-3. The V gene's germline CDR1 is SGHKS and CDR2 YYEKEE (reference sequence). This CDR3 contains 14 residues. CDR3: CASSLARGTDTQYF. Together with reference TRBV5-5 and TRBJ2-3, the CDR3 gives the full variable domain: DAGVTQSPTHLIKTRGQQVTLRCSPISGHKSVSWYQQVLGQGPQFIFQYYEKEERGRGNFPDRFSARQFPNYSSELNVNALLLGDSALYLCASSLARGTDTQYFGPGTRLTVL.

This chain links TRBV5-1 with TRBJ2-1; TCRdb calls TRBD2, which cannot be checked without DNA. CDR3 length equals 15 residues. Per the germline V gene, CDR1 is SGHRS and CDR2 is YFSETQ. The CDR3 here is CASSSAGTRAHEQFF.

This chain uses TRBV7-9 with TRBJ1-2. The germline gives CDR1 SEHNR, CDR2 FQNEAQ (reference sequence). The CDR3 is 14 residues long. This CDR3 is CASSLMDSNYGYTF.

This chain joins TRBV5-1 and TRBJ1-2; TCRdb proposes TRBD1, but this gene call is untestable without DNA. Germline V gene data show CDR1 as SGHRS and CDR2 as YFSETQ. The CDR3 totals 16 residues. The CDR3 region is CASSLVREAINYGYTF.